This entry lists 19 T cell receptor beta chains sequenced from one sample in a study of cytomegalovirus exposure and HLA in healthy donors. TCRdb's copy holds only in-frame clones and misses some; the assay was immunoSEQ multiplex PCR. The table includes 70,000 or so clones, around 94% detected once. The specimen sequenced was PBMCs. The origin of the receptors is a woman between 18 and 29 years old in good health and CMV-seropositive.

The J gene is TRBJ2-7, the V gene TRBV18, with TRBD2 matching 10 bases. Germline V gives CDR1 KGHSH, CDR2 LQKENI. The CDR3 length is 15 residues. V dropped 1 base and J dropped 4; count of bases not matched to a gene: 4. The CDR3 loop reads CASSPLRAGGYEQYF. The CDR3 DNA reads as TGTGCCAGCTCACCACTACGAGCGGGAGGGTACGAGCAGTACTTC.

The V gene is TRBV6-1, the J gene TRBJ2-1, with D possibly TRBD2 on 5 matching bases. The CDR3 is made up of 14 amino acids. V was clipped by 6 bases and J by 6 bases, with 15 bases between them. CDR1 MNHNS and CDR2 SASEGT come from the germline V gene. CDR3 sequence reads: CASRPHGISNEQFF. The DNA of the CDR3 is TGTGCCAGCAGACCACACGGGATAAGCAATGAGCAGTTCTTC.

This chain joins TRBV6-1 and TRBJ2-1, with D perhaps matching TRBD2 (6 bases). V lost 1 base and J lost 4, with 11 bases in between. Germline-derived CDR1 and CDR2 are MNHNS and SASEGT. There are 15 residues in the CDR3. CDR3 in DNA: TGTGCCAGCAGTGAAGAGGGCGGGATTTACAATGAGCAGTTCTTC. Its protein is CASSEEGGIYNEQFF.

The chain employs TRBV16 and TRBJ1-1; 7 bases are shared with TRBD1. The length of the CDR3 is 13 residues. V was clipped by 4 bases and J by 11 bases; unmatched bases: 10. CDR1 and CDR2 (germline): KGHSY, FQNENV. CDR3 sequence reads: CASSLLAGGMAFF. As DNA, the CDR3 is TGTGCCAGCAGCCTTCTAGCAGGGGGGATGGCTTTCTTT.

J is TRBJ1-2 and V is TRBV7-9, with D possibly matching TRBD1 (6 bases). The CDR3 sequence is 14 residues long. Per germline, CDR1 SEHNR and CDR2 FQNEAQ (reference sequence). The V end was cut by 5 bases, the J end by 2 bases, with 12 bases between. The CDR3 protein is CASSPEQGNYGYTF. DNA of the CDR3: TGTGCCAGCAGCCCTGAACAGGGAAACTATGGCTACACCTTC.

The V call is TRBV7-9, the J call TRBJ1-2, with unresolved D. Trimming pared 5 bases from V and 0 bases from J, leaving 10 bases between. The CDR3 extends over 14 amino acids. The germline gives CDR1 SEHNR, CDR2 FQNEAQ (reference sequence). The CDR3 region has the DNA TGTGCCAGCAGCCCCCTAGGAGCTAACTATGGCTACACCTTC. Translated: CASSPLGANYGYTF. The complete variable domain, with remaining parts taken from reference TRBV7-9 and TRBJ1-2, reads DTGVSQNPRHKITKRGQNVTFRCDPISEHNRLYWYRQTLGQGPEFLTYFQNEAQLEKSRLLSDRFSAERPKGSFSTLEIQRTEQGDSAMYLCASSPLGANYGYTFGSGTRLTVV.

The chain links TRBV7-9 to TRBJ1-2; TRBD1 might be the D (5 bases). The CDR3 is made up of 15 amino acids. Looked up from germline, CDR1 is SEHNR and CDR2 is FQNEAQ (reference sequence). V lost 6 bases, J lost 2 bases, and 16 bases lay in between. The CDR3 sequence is CASSSPGGTNYGYTF. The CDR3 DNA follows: TGTGCCAGCAGTTCCCCCGGAGGGACGAACTATGGCTACACCTTC.

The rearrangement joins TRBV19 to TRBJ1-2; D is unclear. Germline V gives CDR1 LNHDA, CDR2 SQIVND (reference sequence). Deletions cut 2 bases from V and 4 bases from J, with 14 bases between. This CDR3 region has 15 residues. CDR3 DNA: TGTGCCAGTAGTATAACTGGGGAGGGCCCCTATGGCTACACCTTC. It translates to CASSITGEGPYGYTF.

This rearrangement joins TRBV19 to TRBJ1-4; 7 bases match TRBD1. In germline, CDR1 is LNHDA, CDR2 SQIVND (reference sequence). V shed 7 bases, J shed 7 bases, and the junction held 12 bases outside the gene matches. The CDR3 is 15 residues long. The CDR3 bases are TGTGCCAGTACTGTATTTTGGGACAGCAGTGAAAAACTGTTTTTT. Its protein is CASTVFWDSSEKLFF. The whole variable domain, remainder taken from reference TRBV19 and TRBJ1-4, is DGGITQSPKYLFRKEGQNVTLSCEQNLNHDAMYWYRQDPGQGLRLIYYSQIVNDFQKGDIAEGYSVSREKKESFPLTVTSAQKNPTAFYLCASTVFWDSSEKLFFGSGTQLSVL.

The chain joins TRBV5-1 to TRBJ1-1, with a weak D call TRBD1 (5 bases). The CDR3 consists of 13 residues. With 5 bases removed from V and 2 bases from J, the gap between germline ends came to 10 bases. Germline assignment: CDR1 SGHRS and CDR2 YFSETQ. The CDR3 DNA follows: TGCGCCAGCAGATATGACAGCAACACTGAAGCTTTCTTT. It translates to CASRYDSNTEAFF.

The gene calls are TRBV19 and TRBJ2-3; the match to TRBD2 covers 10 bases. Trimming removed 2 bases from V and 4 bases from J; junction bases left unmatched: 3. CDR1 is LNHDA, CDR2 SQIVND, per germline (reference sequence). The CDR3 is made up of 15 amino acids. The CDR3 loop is CASSILAGVSDTQYF. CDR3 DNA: TGTGCCAGTAGTATACTAGCGGGAGTATCAGATACGCAGTATTTT.

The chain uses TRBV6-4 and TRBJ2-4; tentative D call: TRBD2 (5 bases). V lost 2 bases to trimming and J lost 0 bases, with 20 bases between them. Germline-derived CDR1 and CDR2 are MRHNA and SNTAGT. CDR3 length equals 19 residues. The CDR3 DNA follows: TGTGCCAGCAGTGACGACCTTATGGCGCGGGCTAAAGCCAAAAACATTCAGTACTTC. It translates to CASSDDLMARAKAKNIQYF.

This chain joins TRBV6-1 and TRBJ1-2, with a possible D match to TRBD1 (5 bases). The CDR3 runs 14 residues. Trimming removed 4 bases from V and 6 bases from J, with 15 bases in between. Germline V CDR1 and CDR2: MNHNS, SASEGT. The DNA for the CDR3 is TGTGCCAGCAGTGTTAAGGGACTGGCTGATGGCTACACCTTC. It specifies CASSVKGLADGYTF.

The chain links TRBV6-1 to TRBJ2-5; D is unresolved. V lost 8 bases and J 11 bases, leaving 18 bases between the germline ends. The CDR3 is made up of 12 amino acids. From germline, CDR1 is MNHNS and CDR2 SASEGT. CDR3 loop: CASSQAPESQYF. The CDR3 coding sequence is TGTGCCAGCTCGCAAGCGCCCGAGTCTCAGTACTTC.

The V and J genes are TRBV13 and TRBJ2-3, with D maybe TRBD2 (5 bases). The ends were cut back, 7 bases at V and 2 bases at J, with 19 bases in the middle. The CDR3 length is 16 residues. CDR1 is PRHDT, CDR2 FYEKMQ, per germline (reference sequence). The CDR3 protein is CASTGPRAGPTDTQYF. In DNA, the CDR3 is TGTGCCAGCACGGGCCCCCGGGCGGGTCCCACAGATACGCAGTATTTT.

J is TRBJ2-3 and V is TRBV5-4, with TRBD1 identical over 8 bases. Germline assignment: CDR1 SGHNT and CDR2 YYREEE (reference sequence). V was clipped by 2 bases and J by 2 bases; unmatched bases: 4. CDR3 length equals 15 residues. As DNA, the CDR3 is TGTGCCAGCAGCTTTAGGACAGGGTACACAGATACGCAGTATTTT. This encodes CASSFRTGYTDTQYF.

The CDR3 loop reads CATSGGLITGELFF. The CDR3 DNA reads TGTGCCACCAGCGGCGGACTAATCACCGGGGAGCTGTTTTTT. V is TRBV15 and J is TRBJ2-2, with D possibly matching TRBD2 (6 bases). The CDR3 is made up of 14 amino acids. CDR1 and CDR2 (germline): LNHNV, YYDKDF (reference sequence). Deletions cut 5 bases from V and 4 bases from J, with 11 bases between.

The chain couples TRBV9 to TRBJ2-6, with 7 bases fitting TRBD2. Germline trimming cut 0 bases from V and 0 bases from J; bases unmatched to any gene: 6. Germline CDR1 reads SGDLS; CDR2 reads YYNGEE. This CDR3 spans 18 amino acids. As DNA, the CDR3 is TGTGCCAGCAGCGTAGGGGTCGGGGGGAGCTCTGGGGCCAACGTCCTGACTTTC. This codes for CASSVGVGGSSGANVLTF.

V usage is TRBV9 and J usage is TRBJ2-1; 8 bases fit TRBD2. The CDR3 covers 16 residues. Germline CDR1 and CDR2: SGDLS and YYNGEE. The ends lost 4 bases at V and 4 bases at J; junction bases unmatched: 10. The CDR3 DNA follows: TGTGCCAGCAGCCCTCAAACTAGCGGTCCGTACAATGAGCAGTTCTTC. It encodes CASSPQTSGPYNEQFF.